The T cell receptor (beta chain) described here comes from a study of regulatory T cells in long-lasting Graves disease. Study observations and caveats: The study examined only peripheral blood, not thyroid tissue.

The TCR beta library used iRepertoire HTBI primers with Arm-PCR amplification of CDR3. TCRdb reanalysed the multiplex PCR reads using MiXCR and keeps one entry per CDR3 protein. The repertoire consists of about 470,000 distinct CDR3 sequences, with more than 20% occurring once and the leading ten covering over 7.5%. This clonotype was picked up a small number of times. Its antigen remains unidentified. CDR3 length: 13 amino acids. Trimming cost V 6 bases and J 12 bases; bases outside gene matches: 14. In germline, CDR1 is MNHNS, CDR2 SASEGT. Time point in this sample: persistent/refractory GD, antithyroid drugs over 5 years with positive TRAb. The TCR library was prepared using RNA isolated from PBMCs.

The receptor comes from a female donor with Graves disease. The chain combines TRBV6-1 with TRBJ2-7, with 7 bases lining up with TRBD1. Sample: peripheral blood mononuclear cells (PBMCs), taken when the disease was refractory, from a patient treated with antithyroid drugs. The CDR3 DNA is TGTGCCAGCAGCCTAACACAGGGGAGAGGGCCGTACTTC. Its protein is CASSLTQGRGPYF.